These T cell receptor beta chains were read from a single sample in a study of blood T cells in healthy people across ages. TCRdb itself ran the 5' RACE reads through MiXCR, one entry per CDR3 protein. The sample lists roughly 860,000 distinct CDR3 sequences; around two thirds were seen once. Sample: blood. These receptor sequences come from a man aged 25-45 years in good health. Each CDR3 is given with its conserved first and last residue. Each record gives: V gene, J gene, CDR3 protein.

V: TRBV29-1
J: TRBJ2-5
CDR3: CSVEARLAEPQETQYF

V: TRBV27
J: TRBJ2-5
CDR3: CASSLDRGPGPGREQYF

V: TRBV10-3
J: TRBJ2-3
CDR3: CAISESNDADTQYF

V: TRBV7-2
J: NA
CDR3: CASSFTATERDRVGYEQYF

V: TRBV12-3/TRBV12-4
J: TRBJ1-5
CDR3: CASSSRQGGNQPQHF

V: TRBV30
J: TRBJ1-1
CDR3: CAWSVLGTEAFF

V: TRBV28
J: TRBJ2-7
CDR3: CTSSTGPMALEQYF

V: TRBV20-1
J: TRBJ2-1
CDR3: CSASWASGYNEQFF

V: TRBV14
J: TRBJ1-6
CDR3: CASSRRQGLSSPLHF

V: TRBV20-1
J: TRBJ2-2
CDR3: CSARDHKGKSTGELFF

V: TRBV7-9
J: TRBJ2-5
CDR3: CASSVIDQETQYF

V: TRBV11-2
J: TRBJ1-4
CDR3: CASSLNALRGIGEKLFF

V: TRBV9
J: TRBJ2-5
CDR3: CASSVALAGEETQYF